The 3 T cell receptor beta chains below come from one sample, sequenced in a study of blood T cell repertoires in COVID-19. Clones were sequenced by immunoSEQ multiplex PCR, and TCRdb holds only the in-frame ones, with some missing. The sample contains about 160,000 clones, 92% of which appear only once. The sample comprised peripheral blood. The receptors come from a man aged 25-45 years with COVID-19, enrolled during active disease.

The chain uses TRBV29-1 and TRBJ2-2; 9 nucleotides align to TRBD1. The junction had 10 bases not matched to a gene; V was cut back by 6 bases and J by 5 bases. Germline lookup yields CDR1 SQVTM and CDR2 ANQGSEA. The CDR3 length is 15 residues. In DNA form, the CDR3 reads TGCAGCGTGACCACCGGGACAGGGCAGACCGGGGAGCTGTTTTTT. Protein sequence: CSVTTGTGQTGELFF.

This chain connects TRBV14 to TRBJ2-1; D is perhaps TRBD1 (6 bases). The CDR3 has 13 amino acids. Germline V CDR1 and CDR2: SGHDN, FVKESK. V gave up 4 bases and J gave up 8 bases, with 12 bases separating them. The CDR3 loop is CASSPPSGDEQFF. DNA for the CDR3: TGTGCCAGCAGCCCCCCATCAGGGGATGAGCAGTTCTTC.

This chain connects TRBV14 to TRBJ2-1, with D possibly TRBD2 on 5 matching bases. V lost 1 base, J lost 8 bases, and 18 bases lay in between. CDR1 and CDR2 (germline): SGHDN, FVKESK. The CDR3 is made up of 16 amino acids. The CDR3 region is CASSQVLGSYVDEQFF. The CDR3 DNA reads as TGTGCCAGCAGCCAAGTTTTGGGGAGTTACGTCGATGAGCAGTTCTTC.